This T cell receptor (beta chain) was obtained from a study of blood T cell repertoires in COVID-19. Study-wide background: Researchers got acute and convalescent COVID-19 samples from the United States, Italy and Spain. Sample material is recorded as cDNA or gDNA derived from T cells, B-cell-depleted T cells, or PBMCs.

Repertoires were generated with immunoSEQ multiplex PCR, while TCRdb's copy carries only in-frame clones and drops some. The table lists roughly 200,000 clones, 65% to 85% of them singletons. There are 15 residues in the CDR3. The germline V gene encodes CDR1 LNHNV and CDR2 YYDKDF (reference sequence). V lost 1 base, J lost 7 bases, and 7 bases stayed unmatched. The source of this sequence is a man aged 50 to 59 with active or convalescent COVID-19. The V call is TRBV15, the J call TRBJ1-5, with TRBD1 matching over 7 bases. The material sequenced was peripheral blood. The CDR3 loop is CATSRVRQGGQPQHF. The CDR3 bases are TGTGCCACCAGCAGAGTCCGACAGGGCGGACAGCCCCAGCATTTT.